The 14 T cell receptor beta chains given below trace back to one sample, sequenced in a study of blood T cells in healthy people across ages. A second PCR, run for about 6 to 11 cycles, used a sample-barcoded 5' primer plus a J-beta primer mix. Using its own MiXCR run on the 5' RACE reads, TCRdb lists one record per CDR3 protein. The sample includes 600,000 or so distinct CDR3 sequences, more than 20% seen only once; the top ten take under 4%. Sequenced input: blood. These receptors all stem from a man in his 70s in good health.

This clonotype was picked up a small number of times. This sequence joins TRBV25-1 and TRBJ2-5, with 9 bases lining up with TRBD2. The end of the DNA fits TRBJ2-1 better, so the J call may be wrong. Germline values: CDR1 MGHDK, CDR2 SYGVNS. This CDR3 comprises 14 residues. CDR3 coding DNA: TGTGCCAGCAGTGCGGGTAGCGGGAGAGTTGAGCAGTTCTTC. Translating gives CASSAGSGRVEQFF.

V usage is TRBV20-1 and J usage is TRBJ2-7; D ambiguous. CDR1 and CDR2 (germline): DFQATT, SNEGSKA (reference sequence). The CDR3 is made up of 13 amino acids. V dropped 5 bases and J dropped 3 bases, with 14 bases sitting between them. The CDR3 DNA reads TGCAGTGCTCCATCCCTAAACATCTACGAGCAGTACTTC. Its translation: CSAPSLNIYEQYF.

V usage is TRBV6-6 and J usage is TRBJ1-6, with 9 bases identical to TRBD1. Germline loops: CDR1 MNHNY, CDR2 SVGAGI (reference sequence). The CDR3 is 16 amino acids. The junction had 6 bases not matched to a gene; V was cut back by 2 bases and J by 7 bases. The DNA for the CDR3 is TGTGCCAGCAGTTACAGGACAGGGGCCGACAATTCACCCCTCCACTTT. This codes for CASSYRTGADNSPLHF.

This clonotype has a count of ten or more. This chain links TRBV11-1 with TRBJ1-4, with 7 positions matching TRBD1. There are 13 residues in the CDR3. Losses at the gene ends were 5 bases for V and 8 bases for J; bases not matched to a gene: 5. Germline values: CDR1 SGHAT, CDR2 FQDESV (reference sequence). The DNA for the CDR3 is TGTGCCAGCAGCGTGGGACAGAGGGAAAAACTGTTTTTT. It translates to CASSVGQREKLFF.

This clonotype has more than one count but fewer than ten. The chain uses TRBV18 and TRBJ2-7, with 7 bases aligning to TRBD1. The last part of the DNA fits TRBJ2-5 better; the J call may be wrong. This CDR3 spans 14 amino acids. Germline V gene sequence: CDR1 KGHSH, CDR2 LQKENI. In DNA, the CDR3 is TGTGCCAGCTCAAAAACAGGGGATTGGGAGACCCAGTACTTC. It translates to CASSKTGDWETQYF.

This clonotype was seen more than once but under ten times. The chain couples TRBV20-1 to TRBJ2-6; D gene uncertain. Germline V lookup: CDR1 DFQATT, CDR2 SNEGSKA (reference sequence). Trimming removed 3 bases at V and 1 base at J, with 13 bases between. CDR3 length: 16 residues. The CDR3 nucleotides read TGCAGTGCTAGCTTGAGGACGGAGTCTGGGGCCAACGTCCTGACTTTC. Encoded protein: CSASLRTESGANVLTF.

In this sample, this clonotype turned up many times. V and J are TRBV3-1 and TRBJ2-5, with no clear D. Trimming removed 1 base at V and 5 bases at J, with 11 bases between. CDR3 length equals 14 residues. Looked up from germline, CDR1 is LGHDT and CDR2 is YNNKEL (reference sequence). The CDR3 DNA follows: TGTGCCAGCAGCCAAGTTGGCGGTCAGGAGACCCAGTACTTC. Protein: CASSQVGGQETQYF.

At least ten counts were recorded for this clonotype. The chain is built from TRBV25-1 and TRBJ2-5; 12 bases match TRBD2. This CDR3 comprises 14 residues. V shed 2 bases, J shed 11 bases, and the junction held 6 bases outside the gene matches. Germline V gives CDR1 MGHDK, CDR2 SYGVNS. CDR3 nucleotide sequence: TGTGCCAGCAGTGAAAAACTAGCGGGAGGTAAGCAGTACTTC. Residues: CASSEKLAGGKQYF.

This chain joins TRBV20-1 and TRBJ2-5; D assignment may be TRBD1 or TRBD2 (5 bases each). The DNA end favors TRBJ2-7, so the J call may be wrong. This CDR3 has 15 residues. Germline V gene lookup returns CDR1 DFQATT and CDR2 SNEGSKA (reference sequence). The CDR3 bases are TGCAGTGCTACTAGGGGTAGCGCGAGCTCCTACGAGCAGTACTTC. Its translation is CSATRGSASSYEQYF.

On this clonotype itself: A much larger clone lies a single base off, so this may be a read error. This chain connects TRBV5-1 to TRBJ2-3; 10 bases align to TRBD2. CDR1 SGHRS and CDR2 YFSETQ come from the germline V gene. The CDR3 covers 17 residues. The CDR3 protein is CASSPSLAGIGTETQYF. For the CDR3, the DNA is TGCGCCAGCAGCCCATCACTAGCGGGGATTGGCACAGAGACGCAGTATTTT.

This chain uses TRBV5-1 with TRBJ2-2; tentatively, D is TRBD1 (5 bases). The CDR3 is 15 residues long. Germline V lookup: CDR1 SGHRS, CDR2 YFSETQ. Trimming cost V 2 bases and J 4 bases, with 12 bases left between them. The CDR3 bases are TGCGCCAGCAGCTTCTCAGGGTTCGGCACCGGGGAGCTGTTTTTT. Its translation is CASSFSGFGTGELFF. Full variable domain (outside the CDR3, taken from reference TRBV5-1 and TRBJ2-2): KAGVTQTPRYLIKTRGQQVTLSCSPISGHRSVSWYQQTPGQGLQFLFEYFSETQRNKGNFPGRFSGRQFSNSRSEMNVSTLELGDSALYLCASSFSGFGTGELFFGEGSRLTVL.

The chain couples TRBV7-2 to TRBJ2-5; D is undetermined. Looked up from germline, CDR1 is SGHTA and CDR2 is FQGNSA. CDR3 size: 12 residues. The V end was cut by 5 bases, the J end by 7 bases, with 11 bases between. CDR3 in amino acids: CASSPELGTQYF. DNA of the CDR3: TGTGCCAGCAGCCCAGAACTCGGGACCCAGTACTTC.

Ten or more counts support this clonotype. The chain is built from TRBV27 and TRBJ2-1; D uncertain. This CDR3 region has 16 residues. The V and J ends lost 0 bases and 0 bases respectively, with 9 bases between them. Germline assignment: CDR1 MNHEY and CDR2 SMNVEV (reference sequence). CDR3 nucleotides: TGTGCCAGCAGTTTATCAGGGCCTTTCTCCTACAATGAGCAGTTCTTC. Translating it yields CASSLSGPFSYNEQFF.

The rearrangement joins TRBV30 to TRBJ1-4, with a tentative D call TRBD1 (6 bases). The CDR3 spans 15 residues. Between the trimmed V and J ends, which lost 1 base and 4 bases, there was a span of 13 bases. Germline V gene sequence: CDR1 GTSNPN, CDR2 SVGIG (reference sequence). CDR3 in amino acids: CAWSGRGGLNEKLFF. The CDR3 coding sequence is TGTGCCTGGAGTGGCCGGGGGGGCCTTAATGAAAAACTGTTTTTT.